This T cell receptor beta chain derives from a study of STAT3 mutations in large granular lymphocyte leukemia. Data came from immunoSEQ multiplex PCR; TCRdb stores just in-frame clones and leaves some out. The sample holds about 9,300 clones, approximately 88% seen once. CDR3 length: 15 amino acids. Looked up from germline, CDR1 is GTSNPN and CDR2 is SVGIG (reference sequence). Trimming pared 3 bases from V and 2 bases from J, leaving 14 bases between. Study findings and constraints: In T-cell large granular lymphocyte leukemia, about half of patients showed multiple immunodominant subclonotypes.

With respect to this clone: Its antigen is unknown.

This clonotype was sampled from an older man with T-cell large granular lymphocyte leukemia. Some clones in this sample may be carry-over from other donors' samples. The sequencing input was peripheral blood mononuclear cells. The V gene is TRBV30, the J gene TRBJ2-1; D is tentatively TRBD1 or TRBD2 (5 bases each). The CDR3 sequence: CAWSPKVGAYNEQFF. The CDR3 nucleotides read TGTGCCTGGAGCCCCAAGGTGGGGGCCTACAATGAGCAGTTCTTC.